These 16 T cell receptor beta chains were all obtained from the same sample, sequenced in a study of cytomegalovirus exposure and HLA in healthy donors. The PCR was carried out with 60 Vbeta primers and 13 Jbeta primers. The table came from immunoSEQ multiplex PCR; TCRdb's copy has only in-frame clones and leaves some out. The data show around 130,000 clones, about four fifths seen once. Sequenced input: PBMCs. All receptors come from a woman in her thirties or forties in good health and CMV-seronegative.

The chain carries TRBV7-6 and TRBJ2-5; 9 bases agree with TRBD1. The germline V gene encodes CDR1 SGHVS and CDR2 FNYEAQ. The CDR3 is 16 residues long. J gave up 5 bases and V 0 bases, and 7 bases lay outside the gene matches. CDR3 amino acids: CASSLAGTGNRETQYF. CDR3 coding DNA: TGTGCCAGCAGCTTAGCTGGGACAGGGAATCGGGAGACCCAGTACTTC.

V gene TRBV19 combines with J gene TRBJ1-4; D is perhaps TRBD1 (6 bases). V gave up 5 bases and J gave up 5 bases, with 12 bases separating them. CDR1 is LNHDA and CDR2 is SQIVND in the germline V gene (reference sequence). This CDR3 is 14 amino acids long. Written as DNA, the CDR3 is TGTGCCAGTAGTTTTGGACAGAAGAATGAAAAACTGTTTTTT. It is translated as CASSFGQKNEKLFF.

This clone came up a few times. For the CDR3, the DNA is TGCGCCAGCAGCCAAGGCGGGTCTGGGGCCAACGTCCTGACTTTC. It encodes CASSQGGSGANVLTF. This chain connects TRBV4-1 to TRBJ2-6; D is possibly TRBD2 (5 bases). Germline loops: CDR1 MGHRA, CDR2 YSYEKL. This CDR3 is built from 15 residues. V dropped 1 base and J dropped 1 base, with 5 bases sitting between them.

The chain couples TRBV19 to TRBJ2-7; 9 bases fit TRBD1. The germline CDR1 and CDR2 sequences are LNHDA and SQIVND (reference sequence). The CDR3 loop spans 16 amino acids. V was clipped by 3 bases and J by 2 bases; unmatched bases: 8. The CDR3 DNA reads TGTGCCAGTAGTATGATAGTGGGACAGGGTGCCTACGAGCAGTACTTC. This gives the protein CASSMIVGQGAYEQYF.

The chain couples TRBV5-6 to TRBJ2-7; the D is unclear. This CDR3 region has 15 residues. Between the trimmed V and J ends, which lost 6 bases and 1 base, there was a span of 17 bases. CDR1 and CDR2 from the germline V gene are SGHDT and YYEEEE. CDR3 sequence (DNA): TGTGCCAGCACCCGAGCTTTGCTAGTATCCTACGAGCAGTACTTC. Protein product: CASTRALLVSYEQYF. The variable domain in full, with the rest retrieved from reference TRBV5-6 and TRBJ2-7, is DAGVTQSPTHLIKTRGQQVTLRCSPKSGHDTVSWYQQALGQGPQFIFQYYEEEERQRGNFPDRFSGHQFPNYSSELNVNALLLGDSALYLCASTRALLVSYEQYFGPGTRLTVT.

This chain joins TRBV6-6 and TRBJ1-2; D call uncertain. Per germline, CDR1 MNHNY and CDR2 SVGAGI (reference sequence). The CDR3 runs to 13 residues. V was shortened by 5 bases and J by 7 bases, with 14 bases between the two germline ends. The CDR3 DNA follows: TGTGCCAGCAGTCCCTATTTAGGGAGTGGCTACACCTTC. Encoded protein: CASSPYLGSGYTF.

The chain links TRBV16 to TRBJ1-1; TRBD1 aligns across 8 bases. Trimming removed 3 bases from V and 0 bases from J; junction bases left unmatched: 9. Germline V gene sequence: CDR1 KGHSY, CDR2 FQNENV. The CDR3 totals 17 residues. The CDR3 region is CASSHSGGSVVNTEAFF. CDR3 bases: TGTGCCAGCAGCCATTCAGGGGGCTCAGTGGTGAACACTGAAGCTTTCTTT.

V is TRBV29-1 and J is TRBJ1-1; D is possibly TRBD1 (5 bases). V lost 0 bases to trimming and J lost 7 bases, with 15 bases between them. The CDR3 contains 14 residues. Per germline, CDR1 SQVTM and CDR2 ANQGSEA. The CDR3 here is CSVEDRSLGVEAFF. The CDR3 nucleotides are TGCAGCGTTGAAGATCGGTCCCTAGGGGTTGAAGCTTTCTTT.

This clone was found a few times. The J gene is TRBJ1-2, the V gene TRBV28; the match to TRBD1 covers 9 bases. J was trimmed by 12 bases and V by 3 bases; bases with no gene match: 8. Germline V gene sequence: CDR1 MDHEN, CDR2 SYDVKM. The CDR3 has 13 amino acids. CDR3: CASSFLGQGKNTF. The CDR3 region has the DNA TGTGCCAGCAGTTTTTTGGGACAGGGTAAGAACACCTTC.

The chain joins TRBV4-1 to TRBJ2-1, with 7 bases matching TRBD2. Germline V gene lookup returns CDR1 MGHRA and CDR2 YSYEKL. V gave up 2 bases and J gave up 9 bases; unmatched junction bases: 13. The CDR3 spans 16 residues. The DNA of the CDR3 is TGCGCCAGCAGCCAAACAACTAGCGCGGGAGCAATTGAGCAGTTCTTC. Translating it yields CASSQTTSAGAIEQFF.

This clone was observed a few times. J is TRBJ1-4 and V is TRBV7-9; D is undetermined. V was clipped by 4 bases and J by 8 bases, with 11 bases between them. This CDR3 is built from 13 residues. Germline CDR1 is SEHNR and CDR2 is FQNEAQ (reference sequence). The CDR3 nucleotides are TGTGCCAGCAGCTCCGCGTCGGTCGAAAAACTGTTTTTT. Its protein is CASSSASVEKLFF.

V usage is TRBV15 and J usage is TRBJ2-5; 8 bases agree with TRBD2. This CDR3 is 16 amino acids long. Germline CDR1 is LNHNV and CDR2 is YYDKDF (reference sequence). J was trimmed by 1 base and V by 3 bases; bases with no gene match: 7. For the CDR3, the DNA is TGTGCCACCAGCAGGTCGGGGGGGAAGGTCCAAGAGACCCAGTACTTC. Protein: CATSRSGGKVQETQYF.

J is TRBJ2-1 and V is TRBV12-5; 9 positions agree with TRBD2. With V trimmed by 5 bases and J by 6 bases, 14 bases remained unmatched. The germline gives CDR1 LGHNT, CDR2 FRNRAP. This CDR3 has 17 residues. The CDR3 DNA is TGTGCTAGTGGTCTAAGAACTTTAGCGGGAGCCCCCAATGAGCAGTTCTTC. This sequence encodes CASGLRTLAGAPNEQFF. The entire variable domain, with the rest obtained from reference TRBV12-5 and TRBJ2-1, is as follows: DARVTQTPRHKVTEMGQEVTMRCQPILGHNTVFWYRQTMMQGLELLAYFRNRAPLDDSGMPKDRFSAEMPDATLATLKIQPSEPRDSAVYFCASGLRTLAGAPNEQFFGPGTRLTVL.

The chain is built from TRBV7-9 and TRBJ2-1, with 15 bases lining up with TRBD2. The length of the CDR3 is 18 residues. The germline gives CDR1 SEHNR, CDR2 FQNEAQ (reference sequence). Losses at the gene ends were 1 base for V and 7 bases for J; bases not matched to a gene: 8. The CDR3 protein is CASSLGIGLAGGPNEQFF. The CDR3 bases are TGTGCCAGCAGCTTAGGGATCGGACTAGCGGGAGGGCCTAATGAGCAGTTCTTC.

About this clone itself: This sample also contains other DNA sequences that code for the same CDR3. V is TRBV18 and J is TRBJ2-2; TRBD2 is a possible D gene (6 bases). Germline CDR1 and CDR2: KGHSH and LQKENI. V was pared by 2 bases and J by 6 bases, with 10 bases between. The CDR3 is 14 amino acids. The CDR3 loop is CASSPSPGAGELFF. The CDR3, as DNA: TGTGCCAGCTCACCATCCCCGGGAGCCGGGGAGCTGTTTTTT.

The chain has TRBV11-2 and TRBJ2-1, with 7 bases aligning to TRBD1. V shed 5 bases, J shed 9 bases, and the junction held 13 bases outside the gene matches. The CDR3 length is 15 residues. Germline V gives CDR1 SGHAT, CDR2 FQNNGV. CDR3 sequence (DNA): TGTGCCAGCAGCCATGACAGGGCGGGTGTCTCTGAGCAGTTCTTC. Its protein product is CASSHDRAGVSEQFF.